The sequence of this TCR beta chain was determined in a study of T cell repertoires in cytomegalovirus infection. On the study more broadly: Selection of CMV epitopes for the study included recently identified HLA-C-restricted and well-studied HLA-B-restricted ones. The public TCR beta signatures pointed to both CMV infection and matching HLA type.

The study, taken as a whole, reports: The ex vivo response showed dominance by HLA-C-restricted CMV-specific TCR beta clonotypes. Cumulative public TCR beta family frequency identified CMV carriers with the relevant HLA.

TCRdb redid the calling of the reads with MiXCR, one entry per CDR3 protein. The sample lists approximately 770,000 distinct CDR3 sequences, 25% to 35% seen once, with around 13% in the top ten. The CDR3 is made up of 17 amino acids. With V trimmed by 0 bases and J by 2 bases, 6 bases remained unmatched. From germline, CDR1 is SGHVS and CDR2 FNYEAQ. Many counts were recorded for this clonotype. Its antigen is unknown. The sequence derives from a human donor in good health (CMV status not recorded). Some clones in this sample may be carry-over from other donors' samples. The sample in question was cultured CD8+ T cells from PBMCs, obtained from culture after CMV antigen stimulation. The V and J genes are TRBV7-6 and TRBJ2-3; 9 nucleotides align to TRBD1. The CDR3 DNA reads as TGTGCCAGCAGCTTAGCTGGGGACAGGGAGTTCACAGATACGCAGTATTTT. Residues: CASSLAGDREFTDTQYF. The complete variable domain, with remaining parts taken from reference TRBV7-6 and TRBJ2-3, reads GAGVSQSPRYKVTKRGQDVALRCDPISGHVSLYWYRQALGQGPEFLTYFNYEAQQDKSGLPNDRFSAERPEGSISTLTIQRTEQRDSAMYRCASSLAGDREFTDTQYFGPGTRLTVL.